This TCR beta chain is drawn from a study of post-analysis software for immune sequencing data. Whole-study findings and limits: Normalized Chao1 diversity was significantly reduced in patients versus controls. Roughly 5 TRBV segments (TRBV5-6, TRBV5-1 and TRBV20-1 among them) occurred more frequently in patients than in controls.

TCR beta cDNA libraries had unique molecular identifiers. TCRdb independently ran MiXCR on the PCR reads; one entry per CDR3 protein. The sample includes around 710,000 distinct CDR3 sequences, just over 45% of them seen just once. This CDR3 is 15 amino acids long. Trimming took 10 bases from V and 2 from J, leaving 20 bases between them. In the case of this clonotype: Its antigen is unidentified.

The TCR comes from a girl under 18 with multiple sclerosis. The V gene is TRBV12-3 or TRBV12-4, the J gene TRBJ1-1; D uncertain. Sequenced material: blood. The CDR3 coding sequence is TGTGCCACCGTGCCGAACGGTCGGACCAACACTGAAGCTTTCTTT. It codes for CATVPNGRTNTEAFF.